The 26 T cell receptor beta chains below all came from one sample that was sequenced in a study of read filtering for tumor transcriptome and immune sequencing. Molecular barcoded adaptors covering alpha/delta and beta/gamma chains were used on about 0.4 ug RNA. TCRdb fed the reads into MiXCR, producing one record per CDR3 protein. The repertoire includes about 2,500 distinct CDR3 sequences, 60% to 80% of them detected once, and about 27% sits in the top ten. Specimen: a population of CD138-negative cells sorted from bone marrow. Receptors originate from a donor aged 40 or over with multiple myeloma. This table probably holds off-target reads from a library built for another chain.

The chain has TRBV7-2 and TRBJ2-7; 9 bases match TRBD2. Losses at the gene ends were 3 bases for V and 3 bases for J; bases not matched to a gene: 3. The CDR3 is 14 amino acids. Looked up from germline, CDR1 is SGHTA and CDR2 is FQGNSA. CDR3: CASSFSGSSYEQYF. CDR3 DNA sequence: TGTGCCAGCAGCTTTAGCGGGAGTAGCTACGAGCAGTACTTC.

This clonotype is termed medium-sized. This sequence joins TRBV20-1 and TRBJ2-7; TRBD2 is a possible D gene (6 bases). The germline gives CDR1 DFQATT, CDR2 SNEGSKA (reference sequence). Trimming cost V 3 bases and J 9 bases, with 9 bases left between them. This CDR3 contains 10 residues. The DNA of the CDR3 is TGCAGTGCTAGGGAGGGCACGCAGTACTTC. Amino acid sequence: CSAREGTQYF.

This clonotype is labeled large. The CDR3 reads CASSQHGGMGEQYF. Here the CDR3 DNA reads TGTGCCAGCAGCCAACATGGCGGGATGGGCGAGCAGTACTTC. The J gene is TRBJ2-7, the V gene TRBV14; D perhaps matches TRBD2 (6 bases). V was clipped by 2 bases and J by 6 bases, with 14 bases between them. CDR1 is SGHDN, CDR2 FVKESK, per germline. CDR3 length equals 14 residues.

V usage is TRBV29-1 and J usage is TRBJ2-1, with TRBD2 identical over 8 bases. V gave up 6 bases and J gave up 4 bases; unmatched junction bases: 8. This CDR3 is built from 14 residues. In germline, CDR1 is SQVTM, CDR2 ANQGSEA. The CDR3 nucleotides are TGCAGCGTGAAGACTAGCGACAGGTACAATGAGCAGTTCTTC. Encoded protein: CSVKTSDRYNEQFF.

The chain recombines TRBV4-1 with TRBJ2-1; D ambiguous. Trimming pared 0 bases from V and 3 bases from J, leaving 9 bases between. CDR1 is MGHRA and CDR2 is YSYEKL in the germline V gene. The CDR3 spans 15 residues. The CDR3 protein is CASSQDLGSYNEQFF. The CDR3 DNA reads as TGCGCCAGCAGCCAAGATCTAGGCAGCTACAATGAGCAGTTCTTC.

The gene calls are TRBV28 and TRBJ2-7; perhaps TRBD1 as D (5 bases). The ends were cut back, 6 bases at V and 2 bases at J, with 14 bases in the middle. Germline-derived CDR1 and CDR2 are MDHEN and SYDVKM. There are 14 residues in the CDR3. CDR3 nucleotide sequence: TGTGCCAGCAGCCGAACCCGGACACCCTACGAGCAGTACTTC. Protein sequence: CASSRTRTPYEQYF. Full variable domain (rest looked up from reference TRBV28 and TRBJ2-7): DVKVTQSSRYLVKRTGEKVFLECVQDMDHENMFWYRQDPGLGLRLIYFSYDVKMKEKGDIPEGYSVSREKKERFSLILESASTNQTSMYLCASSRTRTPYEQYFGPGTRLTVT.

The chain is built from TRBV28 and TRBJ2-7; 7 bases map to TRBD1. This CDR3 is 13 amino acids long. The germline gives CDR1 MDHEN, CDR2 SYDVKM. Trimming cost V 6 bases and J 0 bases; bases outside gene matches: 2. CDR3 sequence reads: CASRGQNSYEQYF. DNA of the CDR3: TGTGCCAGCAGGGGACAGAACTCCTACGAGCAGTACTTC.

The rearrangement uses TRBV29-1 and TRBJ2-7; the D gene is possibly TRBD1 (6 bases). The CDR3 totals 13 residues. V lost 7 bases and J 0 bases, leaving 13 bases between the germline ends. Germline V gives CDR1 SQVTM, CDR2 ANQGSEA. The CDR3 nucleotides read TGCAGCGCCCACACGGACAGCTCCTACGAGCAGTACTTC. Protein: CSAHTDSSYEQYF.

The gene calls are TRBV10-3 and TRBJ2-5; TRBD1 might be the D (5 bases). Germline lookup yields CDR1 ENHRY and CDR2 SYGVKD. CDR3 length: 13 amino acids. V lost 3 bases and J 6 bases, leaving 11 bases between the germline ends. CDR3 region: CAISDGAPQTQYF. CDR3 DNA: TGTGCCATCAGTGATGGGGCACCACAGACCCAGTACTTC.

V is TRBV7-9 and J is TRBJ1-1; 9 bases align to TRBD1. The CDR3 is made up of 14 amino acids. V gave up 6 bases and J gave up 7 bases; unmatched junction bases: 9. CDR1 and CDR2 from the germline V gene are SEHNR and FQNEAQ (reference sequence). The CDR3 sequence is CASSSTGGRDEAFF. Here the CDR3 DNA reads TGTGCCAGCAGTTCGACAGGGGGAAGGGATGAAGCTTTCTTT. Complete variable domain (other parts from reference TRBV7-9 and TRBJ1-1): DTGVSQNPRHKITKRGQNVTFRCDPISEHNRLYWYRQTLGQGPEFLTYFQNEAQLEKSRLLSDRFSAERPKGSFSTLEIQRTEQGDSAMYLCASSSTGGRDEAFFGQGTRLTVV.

The rearrangement uses TRBV27 and TRBJ1-1, with D uncertain. CDR1 is MNHEY, CDR2 SMNVEV, per germline (reference sequence). The CDR3 loop spans 14 amino acids. Trimming removed 1 base at V and 1 base at J, with 7 bases between. DNA of the CDR3: TGTGCCAGCAGTTTATACACATCGAACACTGAAGCTTTCTTT. Its protein is CASSLYTSNTEAFF.

This chain connects TRBV7-2 to TRBJ2-7; perhaps TRBD1 as D (8 bases). The V end lost 4 bases, the J end lost 5 bases, and 12 bases lay between the germline ends. Germline values: CDR1 SGHTA, CDR2 FQGNSA. The CDR3 is made up of 13 amino acids. The CDR3, as DNA: TGTGCCAGCAGCTACAGGGGGGGCGACGAGCAGTACTTC. Encoded protein: CASSYRGGDEQYF.

As regards this clonotype: Sequence at one end of the junction differs from germline and may be a read error. The chain recombines TRBV7-7 with TRBJ2-5, with 8 bases that match TRBD2. Germline V gene sequence: CDR1 SSHAT, CDR2 FNYEAQ (reference sequence). This CDR3 region has 16 residues. The CDR3 spells CASSFGVAGTQETQYF. The CDR3 nucleotides read TGTGCTAGCAGTTTTGGGGTAGCGGGGACCCAAGAGACCCAGTACTTC.

The chain couples TRBV28 to TRBJ2-1; the D is unclear. Germline values: CDR1 MDHEN, CDR2 SYDVKM. Trimming cost V 2 bases and J 7 bases, with 6 bases left between them. The CDR3 is made up of 12 amino acids. The CDR3 here is CASSLLPNEQFF. The CDR3 bases are TGTGCCAGCAGTTTACTTCCTAATGAGCAGTTCTTC.

The chain carries TRBV28 and TRBJ2-7, with no clear D. V was shortened by 6 bases and J by 2 bases, with 5 bases between the two germline ends. This CDR3 contains 11 residues. The germline V gene encodes CDR1 MDHEN and CDR2 SYDVKM. The CDR3 DNA sequence: TGTGCCAGCAGCCCCACCTACGAGCAGTACTTC. Translating it yields CASSPTYEQYF.

This clonotype was observed a few times. The chain carries TRBV20-1 and TRBJ2-5; D unresolved. The CDR3 covers 14 residues. Trimming removed 1 base at V and 5 bases at J, with 14 bases between. CDR1 DFQATT and CDR2 SNEGSKA come from the germline V gene (reference sequence). In DNA, the CDR3 is TGCAGTGCTAGAGGGGTCCCAGCCCCGGAGACCCAGTACTTC. Its translation is CSARGVPAPETQYF.

This rearrangement joins TRBV3-1 to TRBJ1-1; no clear D gene. The V end lost 4 bases, the J end lost 1 base, and 10 bases lay between the germline ends. CDR1 is LGHDT, CDR2 YNNKEL, per germline (reference sequence). The CDR3 loop spans 14 amino acids. The DNA of the CDR3 is TGTGCCAGCAGCCGAGACCTCGGGAACACTGAAGCTTTCTTT. As protein: CASSRDLGNTEAFF.

The chain is built from TRBV12-3 or TRBV12-4 and TRBJ2-5; D not resolved. V was shortened by 5 bases and J by 1 base, with 8 bases between the two germline ends. The CDR3 spans 13 residues. The CDR3 DNA sequence: TGTGCCAGCAGTATACGACCCCAAGAGACCCAGTACTTC. It translates to CASSIRPQETQYF.

The V gene is TRBV14, the J gene TRBJ1-6; unclear D gene. Germline loops: CDR1 SGHDN, CDR2 FVKESK. CDR3 size: 13 residues. V shed 4 bases and J shed 5 bases, with 6 bases lying between them. The CDR3: CASSLSDNSPLHF. The CDR3 DNA reads TGTGCCAGCAGCCTCTCAGATAATTCACCCCTCCACTTT. The whole variable domain, filled in from reference TRBV14 and TRBJ1-6, reads EAGVTQFPSHSVIEKGQTVTLRCDPISGHDNLYWYRRVMGKEIKFLLHFVKESKQDESGMPNNRFLAERTGGTYSTLKVQPAELEDSGVYFCASSLSDNSPLHFGNGTRLTVT.

The genes are TRBV7-2 and TRBJ2-5, with TRBD1 as a possible D gene (6 bases). CDR3 length: 14 amino acids. Per the germline V gene, CDR1 is SGHTA and CDR2 is FQGNSA. V dropped 1 base and J dropped 5 bases, with 11 bases sitting between them. The CDR3 bases are TGTGCCAGCAGCTTAGACGGACAGAGGGAGACCCAGTACTTC. Protein: CASSLDGQRETQYF.

The sample holds a few counts of this clonotype. This rearrangement joins TRBV7-9 to TRBJ2-1; TRBD1 might be the D (5 bases). V was trimmed by 1 base and J by 10 bases, leaving 14 bases between them. Germline assignment: CDR1 SEHNR and CDR2 FQNEAQ (reference sequence). This CDR3 contains 14 residues. The CDR3 region is CASSLGSRQGEQFF. CDR3 DNA sequence: TGTGCCAGCAGCTTAGGGTCCCGGCAGGGCGAGCAGTTCTTC.

This clonotype was recorded only once. The chain employs TRBV29-1 and TRBJ1-1; D remains ambiguous. CDR3 size: 13 residues. Germline CDR1 SQVTM, CDR2 ANQGSEA. Trimming removed 0 bases at V and 2 bases at J, with 7 bases between. The CDR3 DNA reads TGCAGCGTTGAAGAAGGGTTCAACACTGAAGCTTTCTTT. It yields the protein CSVEEGFNTEAFF.

This chain joins TRBV5-4 and TRBJ2-3; D uncertain. V was shortened by 0 bases and J by 5 bases, with 7 bases between the two germline ends. The germline V gene encodes CDR1 SGHNT and CDR2 YYREEE (reference sequence). There are 13 residues in the CDR3. The CDR3 coding sequence is TGTGCCAGCAGCTTGGGAGACAAAGATACGCAGTATTTT. Protein product: CASSLGDKDTQYF.

Sample share makes this clonotype medium-sized (0.01 to 0.1%). This sequence joins TRBV29-1 and TRBJ1-2; TRBD1 agrees at 9 bases. The CDR3 is 13 amino acids. Germline loops: CDR1 SQVTM, CDR2 ANQGSEA. The J segment lost 2 bases and the V segment lost 6 bases, leaving 4 bases of the junction unmatched. The CDR3 reads CSVGQGKNYGYTF. In nucleotides, the CDR3 is TGCAGCGTAGGACAGGGGAAGAACTATGGCTACACCTTC.

The J gene is TRBJ2-1, the V gene TRBV29-1; 9 bases fit TRBD2. Trimming took 4 bases from V and 8 from J; bases not matched to a gene: 6. Germline values: CDR1 SQVTM, CDR2 ANQGSEA. CDR3 length equals 13 residues. The CDR3 spells CSVVRGRADEQFF. The CDR3 DNA reads as TGCAGCGTTGTACGCGGGAGGGCGGATGAGCAGTTCTTC.

By its share, this clonotype is large (0.1 to 1%). The V and J genes are TRBV12-3 or TRBV12-4 and TRBJ2-4; D remains ambiguous. The CDR3 has 12 amino acids. Trimming removed 3 bases at V and 8 bases at J, with 8 bases between. CDR3 loop: CASSLGLDIQYF. In DNA, the CDR3 is TGTGCCAGCAGTTTGGGGTTAGACATTCAGTACTTC.